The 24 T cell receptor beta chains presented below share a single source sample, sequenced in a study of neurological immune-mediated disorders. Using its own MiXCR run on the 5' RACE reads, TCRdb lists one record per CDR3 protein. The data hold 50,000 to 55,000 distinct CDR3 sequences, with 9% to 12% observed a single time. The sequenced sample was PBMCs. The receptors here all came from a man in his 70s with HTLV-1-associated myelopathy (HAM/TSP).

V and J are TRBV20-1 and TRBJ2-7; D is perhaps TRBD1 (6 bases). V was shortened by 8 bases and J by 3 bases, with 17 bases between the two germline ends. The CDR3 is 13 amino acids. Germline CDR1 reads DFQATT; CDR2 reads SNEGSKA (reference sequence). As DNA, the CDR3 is TGCAGTTCCATTAACTCCAGGGGCTACGAGCAGTACTTC. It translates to CSSINSRGYEQYF.

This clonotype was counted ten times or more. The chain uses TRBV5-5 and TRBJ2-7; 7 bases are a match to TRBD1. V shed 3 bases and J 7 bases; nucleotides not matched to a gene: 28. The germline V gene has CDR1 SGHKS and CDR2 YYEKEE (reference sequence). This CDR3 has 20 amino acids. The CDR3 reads CASSSTRPGDSPLKGLEQYF. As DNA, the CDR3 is TGTGCCAGCAGCTCAACACGCCCCGGGGACAGCCCACTCAAGGGCTTAGAGCAGTACTTC. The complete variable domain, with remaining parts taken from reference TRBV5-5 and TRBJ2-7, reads DAGVTQSPTHLIKTRGQQVTLRCSPISGHKSVSWYQQVLGQGPQFIFQYYEKEERGRGNFPDRFSARQFPNYSSELNVNALLLGDSALYLCASSSTRPGDSPLKGLEQYFGPGTRLTVT.

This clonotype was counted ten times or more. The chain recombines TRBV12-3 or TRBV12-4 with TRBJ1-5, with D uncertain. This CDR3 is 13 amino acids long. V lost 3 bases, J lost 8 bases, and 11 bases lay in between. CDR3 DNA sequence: TGTGCCAGCAGTTTCGGCAGGTTTAAGCCCCAGCATTTT. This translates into CASSFGRFKPQHF.

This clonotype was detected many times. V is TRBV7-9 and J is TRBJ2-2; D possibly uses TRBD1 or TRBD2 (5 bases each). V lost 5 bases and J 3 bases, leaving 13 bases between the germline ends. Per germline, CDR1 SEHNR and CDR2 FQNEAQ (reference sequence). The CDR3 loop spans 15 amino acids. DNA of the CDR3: TGTGCCAGCAGCCGGGACGGGACCCACACCGGGGAGCTGTTTTTT. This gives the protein CASSRDGTHTGELFF. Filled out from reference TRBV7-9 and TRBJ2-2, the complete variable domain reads DTGVSQNPRHKITKRGQNVTFRCDPISEHNRLYWYRQTLGQGPEFLTYFQNEAQLEKSRLLSDRFSAERPKGSFSTLEIQRTEQGDSAMYLCASSRDGTHTGELFFGEGSRLTVL.

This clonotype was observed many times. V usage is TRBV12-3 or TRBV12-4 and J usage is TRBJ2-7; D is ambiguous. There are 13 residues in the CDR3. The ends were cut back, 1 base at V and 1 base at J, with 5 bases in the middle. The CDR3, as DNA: TGTGCCAGCAGTTTAGGGGGTTCCTACGAGCAGTACTTC. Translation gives CASSLGGSYEQYF.

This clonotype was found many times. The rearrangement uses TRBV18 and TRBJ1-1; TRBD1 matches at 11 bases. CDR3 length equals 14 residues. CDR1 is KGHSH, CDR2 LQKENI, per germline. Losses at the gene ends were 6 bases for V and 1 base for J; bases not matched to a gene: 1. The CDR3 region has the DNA TGTGCCAGCTCCGGACAGGGGGCGAACACTGAAGCTTTCTTT. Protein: CASSGQGANTEAFF.

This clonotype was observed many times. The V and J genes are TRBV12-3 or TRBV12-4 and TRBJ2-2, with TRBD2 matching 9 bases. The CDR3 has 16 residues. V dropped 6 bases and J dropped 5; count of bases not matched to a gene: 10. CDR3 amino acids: CASRHGSGRRTGELFF. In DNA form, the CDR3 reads TGTGCCAGCAGGCACGGGAGCGGGAGGAGAACCGGGGAGCTGTTTTTT.

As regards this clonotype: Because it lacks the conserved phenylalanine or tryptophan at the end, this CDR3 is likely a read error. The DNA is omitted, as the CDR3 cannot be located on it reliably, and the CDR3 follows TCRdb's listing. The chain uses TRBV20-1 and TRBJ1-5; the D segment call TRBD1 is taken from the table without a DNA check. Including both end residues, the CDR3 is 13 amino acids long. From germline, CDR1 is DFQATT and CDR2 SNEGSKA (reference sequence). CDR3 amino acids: CSASPGNDQPQNL.

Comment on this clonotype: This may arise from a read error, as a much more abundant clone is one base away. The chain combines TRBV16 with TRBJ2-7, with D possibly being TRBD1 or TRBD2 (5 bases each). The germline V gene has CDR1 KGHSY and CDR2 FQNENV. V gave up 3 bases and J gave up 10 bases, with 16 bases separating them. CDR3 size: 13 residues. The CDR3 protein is CASSHYRGPNQYF. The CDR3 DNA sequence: TGTGCCAGCAGCCATTACCGGGGCCCCAACCAGTACTTC. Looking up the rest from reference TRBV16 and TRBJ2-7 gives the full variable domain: GEEVAQTPKHLVRGEGQKAKLYCAPIKGHSYVFWYQQVLKNEFKFLISFQNENVFDETGMPKERFSAKCLPNSPCSLEIQATKLEDSAVYFCASSHYRGPNQYFGPGTRLTVT.

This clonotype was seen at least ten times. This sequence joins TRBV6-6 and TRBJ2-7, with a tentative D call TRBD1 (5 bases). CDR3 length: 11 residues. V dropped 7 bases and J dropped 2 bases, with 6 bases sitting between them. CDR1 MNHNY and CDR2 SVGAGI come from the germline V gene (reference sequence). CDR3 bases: TGTGCCAGCAAAGGGGCCTACGAGCAGTACTTC. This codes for CASKGAYEQYF.

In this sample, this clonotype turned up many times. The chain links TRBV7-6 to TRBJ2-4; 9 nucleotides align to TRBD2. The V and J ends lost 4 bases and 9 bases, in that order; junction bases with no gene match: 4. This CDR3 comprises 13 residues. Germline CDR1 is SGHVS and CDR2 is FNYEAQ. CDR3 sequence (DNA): TGTGCCAGCAGCTCTGCGGGGGGGAGCATTCAGTACTTC. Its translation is CASSSAGGSIQYF.

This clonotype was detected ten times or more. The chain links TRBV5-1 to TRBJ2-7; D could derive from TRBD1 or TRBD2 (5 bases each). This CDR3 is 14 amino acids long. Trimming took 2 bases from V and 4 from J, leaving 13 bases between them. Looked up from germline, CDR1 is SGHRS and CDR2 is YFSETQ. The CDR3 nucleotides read TGCGCCAGCAGCTTCGGGACGGGAAAGTACGAGCAGTACTTC. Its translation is CASSFGTGKYEQYF.

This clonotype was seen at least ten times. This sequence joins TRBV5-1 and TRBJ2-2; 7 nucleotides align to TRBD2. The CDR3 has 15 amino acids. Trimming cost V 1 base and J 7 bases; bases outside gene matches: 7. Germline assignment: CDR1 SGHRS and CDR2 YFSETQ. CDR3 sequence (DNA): TGCGCCAGCAGCTTGCCCGGACTAGTCGGCGGGGAGCTGTTTTTT. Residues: CASSLPGLVGGELFF.

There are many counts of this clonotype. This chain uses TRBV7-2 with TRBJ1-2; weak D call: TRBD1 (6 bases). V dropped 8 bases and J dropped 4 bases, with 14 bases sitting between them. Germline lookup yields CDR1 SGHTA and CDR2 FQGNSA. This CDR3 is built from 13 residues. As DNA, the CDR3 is TGTGCCAGCGGGGATAGGGGGATCTATGGCTACACCTTC. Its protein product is CASGDRGIYGYTF.

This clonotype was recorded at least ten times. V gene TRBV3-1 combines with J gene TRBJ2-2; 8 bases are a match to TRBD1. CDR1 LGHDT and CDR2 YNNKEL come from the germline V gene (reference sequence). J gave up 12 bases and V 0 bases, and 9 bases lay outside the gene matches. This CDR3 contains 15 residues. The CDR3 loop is CASSQEGAGGLKLFF. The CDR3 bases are TGTGCCAGCAGCCAAGAAGGGGCAGGGGGCTTGAAGCTGTTTTTT.

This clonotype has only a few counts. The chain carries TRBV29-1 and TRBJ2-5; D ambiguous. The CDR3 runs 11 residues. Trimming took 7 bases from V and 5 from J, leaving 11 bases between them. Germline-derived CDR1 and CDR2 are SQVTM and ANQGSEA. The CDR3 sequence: CSGRLGETQYF. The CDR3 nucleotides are TGCAGCGGGCGTCTCGGGGAGACCCAGTACTTC.

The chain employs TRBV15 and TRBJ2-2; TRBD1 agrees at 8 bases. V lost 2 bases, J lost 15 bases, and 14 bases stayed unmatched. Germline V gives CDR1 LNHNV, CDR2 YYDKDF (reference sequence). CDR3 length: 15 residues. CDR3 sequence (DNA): TGTGCCACCAGCAGACCTCAGGGACAGGTGGAGGCGGTGTTTTTT. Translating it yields CATSRPQGQVEAVFF.

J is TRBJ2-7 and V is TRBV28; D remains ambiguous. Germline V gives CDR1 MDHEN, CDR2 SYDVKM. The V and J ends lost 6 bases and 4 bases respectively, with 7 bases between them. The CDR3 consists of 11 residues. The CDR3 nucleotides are TGTGCCAGCAGCCACGAGTACGAGCAGTACTTC. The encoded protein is CASSHEYEQYF. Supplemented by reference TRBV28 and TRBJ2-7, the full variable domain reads DVKVTQSSRYLVKRTGEKVFLECVQDMDHENMFWYRQDPGLGLRLIYFSYDVKMKEKGDIPEGYSVSREKKERFSLILESASTNQTSMYLCASSHEYEQYFGPGTRLTVT.

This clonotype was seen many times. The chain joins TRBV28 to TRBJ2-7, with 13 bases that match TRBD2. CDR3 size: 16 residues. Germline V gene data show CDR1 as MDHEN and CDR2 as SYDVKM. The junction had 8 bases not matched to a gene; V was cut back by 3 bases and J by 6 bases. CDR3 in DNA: TGTGCCAGCAGTTTTGGACTAGCGGGAGTCGGGGCCGAGCAGTACTTC. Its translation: CASSFGLAGVGAEQYF.

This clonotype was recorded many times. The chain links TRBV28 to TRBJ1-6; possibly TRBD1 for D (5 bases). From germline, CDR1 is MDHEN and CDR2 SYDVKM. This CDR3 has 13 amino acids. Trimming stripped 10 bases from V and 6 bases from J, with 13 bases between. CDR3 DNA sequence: TGTGCCACCCAGCGGCAGGGTAATTCACCCCTCCACTTT. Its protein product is CATQRQGNSPLHF.

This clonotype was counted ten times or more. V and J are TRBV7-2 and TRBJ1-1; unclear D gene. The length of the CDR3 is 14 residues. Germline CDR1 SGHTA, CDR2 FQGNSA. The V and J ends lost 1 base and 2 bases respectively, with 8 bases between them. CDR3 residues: CASSLGTANTEAFF. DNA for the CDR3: TGTGCCAGCAGCTTAGGTACGGCAAACACTGAAGCTTTCTTT.

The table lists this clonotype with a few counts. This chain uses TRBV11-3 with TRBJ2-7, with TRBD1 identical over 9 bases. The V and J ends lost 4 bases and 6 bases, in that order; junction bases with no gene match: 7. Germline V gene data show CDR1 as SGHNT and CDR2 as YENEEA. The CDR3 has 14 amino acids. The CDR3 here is CASSSTGGLGEQYF. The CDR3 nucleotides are TGTGCCAGCAGCTCCACAGGGGGCCTAGGCGAGCAGTACTTC.

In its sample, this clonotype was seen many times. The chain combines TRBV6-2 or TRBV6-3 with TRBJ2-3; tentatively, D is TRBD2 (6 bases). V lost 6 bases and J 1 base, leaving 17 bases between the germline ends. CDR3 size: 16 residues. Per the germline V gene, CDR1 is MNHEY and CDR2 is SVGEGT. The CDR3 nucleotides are TGTGCCAGCAGACGACCTAGCGCTTATGGCACAGATACGCAGTATTTT. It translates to CASRRPSAYGTDTQYF.

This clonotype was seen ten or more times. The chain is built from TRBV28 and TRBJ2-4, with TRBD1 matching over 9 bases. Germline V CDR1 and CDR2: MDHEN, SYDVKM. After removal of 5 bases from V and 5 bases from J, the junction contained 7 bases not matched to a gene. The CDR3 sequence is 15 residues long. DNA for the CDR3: TGTGCCAGCAGTCAGACAGGGGGTAATCAAAACATTCAGTACTTC. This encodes CASSQTGGNQNIQYF.